In its sample, the clone carrying this TCR beta chain was seen many times. Its antigen is as yet unknown. This sample was taken from a study of T-cell memory formation after mild COVID-19. Study-level points and caveats: Nothing confirmed that second-wave clones peaking on day 37 were specific for SARS-CoV-2.

The germline CDR1 and CDR2 sequences are LGHDT and YNNKEL (reference sequence). Trimming cost V 2 bases and J 8 bases, with 13 bases left between them. CDR3 length: 14 residues. TCRdb re-called the 5' RACE reads through MiXCR, storing one row per CDR3 protein. The sample consists of hundreds of thousands of distinct CDR3 sequences, approximately 20% of them appearing once. The chain joins TRBV3-1 to TRBJ2-1; D is ambiguous. The sequenced sample consisted of PBMCs or a T cell subset sorted from them (not recorded which). The origin of this receptor is an adult woman who had mild COVID-19 (a few samples of this study predate the infection). Cell type and time point are not known. The CDR3 nucleotides read TGTGCCAGCAGCCAACTCCGGGTGGGTGATGAGCAGTTCTTC. Protein: CASSQLRVGDEQFF.